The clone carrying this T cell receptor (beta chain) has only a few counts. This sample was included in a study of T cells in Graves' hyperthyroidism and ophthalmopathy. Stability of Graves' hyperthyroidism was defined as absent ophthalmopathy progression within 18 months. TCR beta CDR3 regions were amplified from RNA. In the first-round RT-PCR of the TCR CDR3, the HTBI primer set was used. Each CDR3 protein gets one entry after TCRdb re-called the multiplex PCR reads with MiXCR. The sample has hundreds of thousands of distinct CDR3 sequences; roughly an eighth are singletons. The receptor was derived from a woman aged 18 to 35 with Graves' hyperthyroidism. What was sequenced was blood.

The CDR3 protein is CASSSHRQGAEAFF. CDR3 coding DNA: TGTGCCAGCAGTTCTCACCGACAGGGGGCTGAAGCTTTCTTT. The rearrangement joins TRBV6-1 to TRBJ1-1; 9 bases agree with TRBD1. V lost 5 bases, J lost 6 bases, and 7 bases stayed unmatched. Germline values: CDR1 MNHNS, CDR2 SASEGT. CDR3 length: 14 residues.